This entry lists 14 T cell receptor beta chains sequenced from one sample in a study of beta chain features in type 1 diabetes. The investigators reverse transcribed all of the isolated RNA, so they sequenced expressed TCRB transcripts. The data were produced by immunoSEQ multiplex PCR, yet TCRdb's version contains in-frame clones alone and is incomplete. There are about 400,000 clones in the sample; roughly 13% occur only once, and about 0.01% lies in the top ten. Overall study findings and caveats: Type 1 diabetes patients had moderately but significantly shorter TCRB CDR3s in all four CD4+ subsets.

These receptors' targets are unknown. The sample consisted of naive CD4+ T cells from blood. Receptors were obtained from a woman in her late teens or twenties with type 1 diabetes.

This clone was observed a few times. The V call is TRBV9, the J call TRBJ2-1, with TRBD2 as a possible D gene (6 bases). Trimming took off 0 bases at V and 5 bases at J, with 18 bases between the two ends. The CDR3 covers 17 residues. The germline V gene encodes CDR1 SGDLS and CDR2 YYNGEE. The CDR3 nucleotides read TGTGCCAGCAGCGTAGCTCTACCGCCCCGGGGGAACAATGAGCAGTTCTTC. Amino acid sequence: CASSVALPPRGNNEQFF.

V gene TRBV7-2 combines with J gene TRBJ2-1, with D perhaps matching TRBD1 (6 bases). Looked up from germline, CDR1 is SGHTA and CDR2 is FQGNSA. CDR3 length equals 15 residues. V lost 5 bases to trimming and J lost 9 bases, with 20 bases between them. The CDR3 spells CASSMTGTSGIEQFF. The CDR3 DNA reads TGTGCCAGCAGCATGACCGGGACATCAGGGATTGAGCAGTTCTTC.

This clone came up a few times. V is TRBV28 and J is TRBJ2-1; 11 bases are shared with TRBD2. Germline loops: CDR1 MDHEN, CDR2 SYDVKM. Trimming at V came to 3 bases and at J to 4 bases, leaving 5 bases not matched to a gene. The CDR3 extends over 16 amino acids. CDR3 protein: CASSLVTSGNYNEQFF. In DNA form, the CDR3 reads TGTGCCAGCAGTTTGGTGACTAGCGGGAATTACAATGAGCAGTTCTTC.

The chain is built from TRBV7-2 and TRBJ2-4, with 8 bases that match TRBD2. V gave up 7 bases and J gave up 8 bases; unmatched junction bases: 10. Germline CDR1 reads SGHTA; CDR2 reads FQGNSA. The CDR3 spans 14 residues. CDR3 in amino acids: CASTTAGGGYIQYF. DNA of the CDR3: TGTGCCAGCACCACGGCGGGGGGCGGGTACATTCAGTACTTC.

This clone has a single count. The genes are TRBV20-1 and TRBJ2-1; D remains unclear. The ends were cut back, 2 bases at V and 9 bases at J, with 8 bases in the middle. This CDR3 spans 11 amino acids. Germline V CDR1 and CDR2: DFQATT, SNEGSKA (reference sequence). The CDR3 sequence: CSARQVGEQFF. The CDR3 DNA reads TGCAGTGCTAGACAGGTGGGTGAGCAGTTCTTC.

The rearrangement links TRBV7-8 to TRBJ2-1, with unresolved D. Looked up from germline, CDR1 is SGHVS and CDR2 is FQNEAQ. This CDR3 has 12 residues. The V end was cut by 5 bases, the J end by 7 bases, with 9 bases between. As DNA, the CDR3 is TGTGCCAGCAGCCTCAACGCGAATGAGCAGTTCTTC. Translating it yields CASSLNANEQFF.

A few counts support this clone. CDR3 protein: CASSPRTSGRAGELFF. CDR3 DNA sequence: TGTGCCAGTAGCCCCCGGACTAGCGGGAGGGCCGGGGAGCTGTTTTTT. This sequence joins TRBV19 and TRBJ2-2, with 15 bases fitting TRBD2. The CDR3 sequence is 16 residues long. Germline values: CDR1 LNHDA, CDR2 SQIVND (reference sequence). The junction had 5 bases not matched to a gene; V was cut back by 6 bases and J by 6 bases.

The rearrangement joins TRBV19 to TRBJ1-1; D is possibly TRBD1 (6 bases). Germline V gene data show CDR1 as LNHDA and CDR2 as SQIVND (reference sequence). The ends were cut back, 2 bases at V and 5 bases at J, with 9 bases in the middle. This CDR3 has 13 amino acids. CDR3 protein: CASSIQGRTEAFF. The CDR3 nucleotides are TGTGCCAGTAGTATACAGGGGCGGACTGAAGCTTTCTTT.

This clone was seen only a few times. The chain recombines TRBV7-6 with TRBJ2-7; TRBD1 might be the D (6 bases). The V gene lost 7 bases and the J gene lost 5 bases, with 18 bases spanning the gap. The CDR3 contains 14 residues. Germline V CDR1 and CDR2: SGHVS, FNYEAQ. CDR3 amino acids: CASTRSLGAHEQYF. Written as DNA, the CDR3 is TGTGCCAGCACCAGGTCGCTGGGGGCCCACGAGCAGTACTTC. The full variable domain, its missing parts supplied by reference TRBV7-6 and TRBJ2-7, is GAGVSQSPRYKVTKRGQDVALRCDPISGHVSLYWYRQALGQGPEFLTYFNYEAQQDKSGLPNDRFSAERPEGSISTLTIQRTEQRDSAMYRCASTRSLGAHEQYFGPGTRLTVT.

This chain joins TRBV27 and TRBJ1-5, with D perhaps matching TRBD1 (5 bases). This CDR3 is 14 amino acids long. V gave up 3 bases and J gave up 9 bases, with 15 bases separating them. Germline CDR1 reads MNHEY; CDR2 reads SMNVEV (reference sequence). CDR3 region: CASSFRGRVGPQHF. CDR3 DNA: TGTGCCAGCAGTTTTAGGGGCAGAGTAGGGCCCCAGCATTTT.

The chain combines TRBV7-2 with TRBJ2-7; TRBD2 agrees at 9 bases. The CDR3 spans 14 residues. Germline V CDR1 and CDR2: SGHTA, FQGNSA. With 5 bases clipped from V and 2 bases from J, the junction kept 4 bases outside the gene matches. The CDR3 region has the DNA TGTGCCAGCAGCACGGGACTAGCTACCTACGAGCAGTACTTC. It specifies CASSTGLATYEQYF.

This rearrangement joins TRBV28 to TRBJ1-2; D gene uncertain. Trimming shortened V by 2 bases and J by 6 bases, and 13 bases separated the two germline ends. CDR1 MDHEN and CDR2 SYDVKM come from the germline V gene. CDR3 length equals 14 residues. CDR3 loop: CASSLASKLHGYTF. DNA for the CDR3: TGTGCCAGCAGTTTAGCAAGTAAGCTCCATGGCTACACCTTC.

This clone was detected a few times. The CDR3 region is CASSLLQGATVSTDTQYF. The CDR3 DNA follows: TGTGCCAGCAGCTTGCTTCAGGGGGCGACAGTGAGCACAGATACGCAGTATTTT. This chain connects TRBV7-9 to TRBJ2-3, with TRBD1 identical over 8 bases. CDR1 and CDR2 (germline): SEHNR, FQNEAQ (reference sequence). The CDR3 has 18 amino acids. Trimming took 3 bases from V and 0 from J; bases not matched to a gene: 11.

This clone has just a few counts. V usage is TRBV4-3 and J usage is TRBJ2-1; 9 bases are a match to TRBD1. Germline V lookup: CDR1 LGHNA, CDR2 YSLEER. The CDR3 runs to 16 residues. V was pared by 3 bases and J by 7 bases, with 10 bases of the junction left unmatched. The CDR3 bases are TGCGCCAGCAGCCAGACAGGGGGTGTCAAGCAAAATGAGCAGTTCTTC. This encodes CASSQTGGVKQNEQFF.